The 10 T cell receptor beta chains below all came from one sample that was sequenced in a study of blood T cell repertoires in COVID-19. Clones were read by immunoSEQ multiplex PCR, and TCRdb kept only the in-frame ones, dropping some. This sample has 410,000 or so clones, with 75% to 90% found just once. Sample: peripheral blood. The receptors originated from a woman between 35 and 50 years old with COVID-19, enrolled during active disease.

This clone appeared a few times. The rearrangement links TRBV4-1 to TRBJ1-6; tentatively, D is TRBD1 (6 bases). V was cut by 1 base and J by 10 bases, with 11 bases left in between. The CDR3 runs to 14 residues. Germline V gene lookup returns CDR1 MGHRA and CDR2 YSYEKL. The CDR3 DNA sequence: TGCGCCAGCAGCCAAGCGGGGGGCGGGTCACCCCTCCACTTT. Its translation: CASSQAGGGSPLHF.

CDR3 protein: CASRRDRGISSYEQYF. Written as DNA, the CDR3 is TGTGCCAGCAGACGAGACAGGGGCATTAGCTCCTACGAGCAGTACTTC. The V gene is TRBV5-5, the J gene TRBJ2-7; 8 positions agree with TRBD1. V shed 5 bases, J shed 0 bases, and the junction held 10 bases outside the gene matches. Germline V gene sequence: CDR1 SGHKS, CDR2 YYEKEE (reference sequence). There are 16 residues in the CDR3.

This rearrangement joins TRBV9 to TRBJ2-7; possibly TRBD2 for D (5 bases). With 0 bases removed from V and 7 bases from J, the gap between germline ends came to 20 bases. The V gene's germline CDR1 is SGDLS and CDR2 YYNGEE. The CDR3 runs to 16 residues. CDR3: CASSVDAGRVIGEQYF. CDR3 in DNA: TGTGCCAGCAGCGTAGACGCGGGTAGGGTGATCGGAGAGCAGTACTTC.

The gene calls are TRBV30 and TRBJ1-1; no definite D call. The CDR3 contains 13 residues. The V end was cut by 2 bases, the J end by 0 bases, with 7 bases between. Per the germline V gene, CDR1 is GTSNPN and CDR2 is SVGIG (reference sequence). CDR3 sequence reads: CAWSTDMNTEAFF. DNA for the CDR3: TGTGCCTGGAGTACAGATATGAACACTGAAGCTTTCTTT.

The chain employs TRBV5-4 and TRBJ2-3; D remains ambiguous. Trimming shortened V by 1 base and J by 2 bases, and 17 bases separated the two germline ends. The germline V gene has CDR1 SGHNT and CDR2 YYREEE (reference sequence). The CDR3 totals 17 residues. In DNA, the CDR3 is TGTGCCAGCAGCTTGAATCCCCTAGAGGTACACACAGATACGCAGTATTTT. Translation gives CASSLNPLEVHTDTQYF.

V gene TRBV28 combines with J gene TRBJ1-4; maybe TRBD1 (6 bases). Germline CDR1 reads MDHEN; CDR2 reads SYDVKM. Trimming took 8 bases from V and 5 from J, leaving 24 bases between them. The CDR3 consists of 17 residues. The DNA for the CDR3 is TGTGCCAGCGTGTCGGTCGGTGATGGACAGAGCAATGAAAAACTGTTTTTT. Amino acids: CASVSVGDGQSNEKLFF.

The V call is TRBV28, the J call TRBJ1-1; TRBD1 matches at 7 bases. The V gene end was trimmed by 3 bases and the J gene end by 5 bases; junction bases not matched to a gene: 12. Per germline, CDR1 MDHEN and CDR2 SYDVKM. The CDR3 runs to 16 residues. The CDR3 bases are TGTGCCAGCAGTTTGCTGACAGGGACATGGGGGACTGAAGCTTTCTTT. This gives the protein CASSLLTGTWGTEAFF.

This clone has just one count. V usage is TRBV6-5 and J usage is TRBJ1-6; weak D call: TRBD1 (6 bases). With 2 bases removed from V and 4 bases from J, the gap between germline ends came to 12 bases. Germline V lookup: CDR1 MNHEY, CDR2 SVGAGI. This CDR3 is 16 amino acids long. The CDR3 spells CASSYHRQAYNSPLHF. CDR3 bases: TGTGCCAGCAGTTACCATCGACAGGCTTATAATTCACCCCTCCACTTT.

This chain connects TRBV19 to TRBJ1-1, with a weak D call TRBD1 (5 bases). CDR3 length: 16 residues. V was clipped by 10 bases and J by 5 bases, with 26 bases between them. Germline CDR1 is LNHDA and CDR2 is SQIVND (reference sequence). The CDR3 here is CANIADTFRGETEAFF. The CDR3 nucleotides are TGTGCCAATATCGCAGACACATTCCGGGGGGAGACTGAAGCTTTCTTT.

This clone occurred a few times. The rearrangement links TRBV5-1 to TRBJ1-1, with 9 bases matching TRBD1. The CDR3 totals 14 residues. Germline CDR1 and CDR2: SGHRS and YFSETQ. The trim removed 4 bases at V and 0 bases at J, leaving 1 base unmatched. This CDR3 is CASSGTGLNTEAFF. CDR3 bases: TGCGCCAGCAGCGGGACAGGGTTGAACACTGAAGCTTTCTTT.